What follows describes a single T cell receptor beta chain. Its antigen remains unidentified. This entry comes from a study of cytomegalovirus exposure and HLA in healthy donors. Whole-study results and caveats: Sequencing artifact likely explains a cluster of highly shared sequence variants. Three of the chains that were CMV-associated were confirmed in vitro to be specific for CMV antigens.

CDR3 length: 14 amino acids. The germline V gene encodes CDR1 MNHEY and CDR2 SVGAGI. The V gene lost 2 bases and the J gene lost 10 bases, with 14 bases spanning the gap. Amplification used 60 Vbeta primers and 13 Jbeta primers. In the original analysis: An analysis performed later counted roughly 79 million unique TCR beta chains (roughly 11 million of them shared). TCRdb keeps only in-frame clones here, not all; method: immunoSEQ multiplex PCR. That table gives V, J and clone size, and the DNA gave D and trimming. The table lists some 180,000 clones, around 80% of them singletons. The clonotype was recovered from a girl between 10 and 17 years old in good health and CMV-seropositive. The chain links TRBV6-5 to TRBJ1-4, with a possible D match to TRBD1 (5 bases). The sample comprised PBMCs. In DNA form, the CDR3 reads TGTGCCAGCAGTTACGGGGCAGGGTCGGGAAAACTGTTTTTT. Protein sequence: CASSYGAGSGKLFF.